Listed below are T cell receptor beta chains from one sample, sequenced in a study of yellow fever vaccine responses in identical twins. Each CDR3 protein is one row after TCRdb ran MiXCR on the RT-PCR reads. The table has about 19,000 distinct CDR3 sequences, 65% to 85% seen once. The sequences come from T cells from blood (PBMCs), unsorted or a sorted subset (not recorded which), collected before or after yellow fever vaccination (not recorded which). These TCRs come from a woman younger than 35 who received the yellow fever vaccine. Both conserved end residues are part of each CDR3. A D gene is named only where the DNA matches it firmly. Part of the rows lack a size; the others show once, few, many or a class for expanded clones.

CDR3aa	j_gene	d_gene	v_gene	abundance
CASSSIFQETQYF	TRBJ2-5	NA	TRBV7-9	few
CASSLVTGTPSGYTF	TRBJ1-2	NA	TRBV13	NA
CASSLVTGGDEQFF	TRBJ2-1	TRBD1	TRBV5-1	NA
CASSLTGAGANVLTF	TRBJ2-6	NA	TRBV7-3	NA
CASSLEWALNTEAFF	TRBJ1-1	NA	TRBV5-5	NA
CASSPRGQELYGYTF	TRBJ1-2	NA	TRBV18	NA
CASSTSYRVINYGYTF	TRBJ1-2	NA	TRBV6-1	NA
CASSPRSYNEQFF	TRBJ2-1	NA	TRBV11-3	NA
CASSKGQPQETQYF	TRBJ2-5	NA	TRBV21-1	once
CASRGPGNTGELFF	TRBJ2-2	NA	TRBV6-1	NA
CASRPGRSPTNYGYTF	TRBJ1-2	NA	TRBV2	NA
CASSQDPRISYNEQFF	TRBJ2-1	NA	TRBV3-1	once
CASSEDVRSYNEQFF	TRBJ2-1	NA	TRBV4-2	NA
CASSLVSSPYNEQFF	TRBJ2-1	NA	TRBV13	few
CASSHGYEQFF	TRBJ2-1	NA	TRBV4-3	few
CASASGTGRNEQFF	TRBJ2-1	TRBD1	TRBV10-1	NA
CASSFGGPSGANVLTF	TRBJ2-6	NA	TRBV7-9	NA
CSVTGSVSVLSSYNEQFF	TRBJ2-1	NA	TRBV20-1	NA